One sample yielded the 6 T cell receptor beta chains listed below, sequenced in a study of shared T cell receptors in the human thymus. Generated by immunoSEQ multiplex PCR, the TCRdb table keeps only in-frame clones and is missing some. The table shows 600,000 or so clones, with approximately 89% occurring only once. The same data also went into a second study, on human thymus T cells.

Sequencing was carried out using thymocytes. These receptors all stem from a boy less than two years old with a congenital heart defect.

V gene TRBV5-6 combines with J gene TRBJ2-3, with 9 bases fitting TRBD2. The junction had 4 bases not matched to a gene; V was cut back by 1 base and J by 4 bases. Germline assignment: CDR1 SGHDT and CDR2 YYEEEE. The CDR3 has 15 residues. CDR3 sequence reads: CASSLIAGVADTQYF. Written as DNA, the CDR3 is TGTGCCAGCAGCTTGATAGCGGGAGTGGCAGATACGCAGTATTTT.

The chain recombines TRBV30 with TRBJ2-7; 7 bases match TRBD1. Losses at the gene ends were 2 bases for V and 3 bases for J; bases not matched to a gene: 4. Germline lookup yields CDR1 GTSNPN and CDR2 SVGIG (reference sequence). The CDR3 length is 13 residues. In nucleotides, the CDR3 is TGTGCCTGGAGTTGGGGACAGAACTACGAGCAGTACTTC. This gives the protein CAWSWGQNYEQYF.

The chain joins TRBV9 to TRBJ2-1, with 7 bases identical to TRBD2. The V segment lost 3 bases and the J segment 10 bases; nucleotides outside the gene matches: 4. This CDR3 comprises 12 residues. CDR1 is SGDLS and CDR2 is YYNGEE in the germline V gene. This CDR3 reads CASSAAGAEQFF. CDR3 DNA: TGTGCCAGCAGCGCTGCGGGAGCCGAGCAGTTCTTC.

The chain employs TRBV5-6 and TRBJ1-3, with D tentatively TRBD1 (5 bases). Trimming took 2 bases from V and 3 from J, leaving 15 bases between them. The CDR3 has 16 amino acids. The germline V gene has CDR1 SGHDT and CDR2 YYEEEE. The CDR3 DNA follows: TGTGCCAGCAGCTTAACCAGGGTATTAGGTGGAAACACCATATATTTT. Protein product: CASSLTRVLGGNTIYF.

V usage is TRBV5-4 and J usage is TRBJ2-1, with TRBD1 matching 12 bases. CDR3 length: 18 residues. Germline loops: CDR1 SGHNT, CDR2 YYREEE (reference sequence). Trimming cost V 0 bases and J 10 bases; bases outside gene matches: 14. The CDR3 region has the DNA TGTGCCAGCAGCTTGGATTTGGGGACAGGGGGCGGCGGGGGAGAGCAGTTCTTC. This sequence encodes CASSLDLGTGGGGGEQFF.

This clone has just one count. The V call is TRBV5-1, the J call TRBJ2-3; D is undetermined. This CDR3 is 13 amino acids long. V lost 4 bases and J 1 base, leaving 7 bases between the germline ends. The germline V gene has CDR1 SGHRS and CDR2 YFSETQ. In DNA, the CDR3 is TGCGCCAGCAGCGCGGATCGCACAGATACGCAGTATTTT. This sequence encodes CASSADRTDTQYF.